Reported below is one TCR beta chain. Its antigen is still unknown. The sample comes from a study of OX40 agonist ivuxolimab in advanced cancers. Study background: Under the entry rules, prior anti-PD-1, anti-PD-L1 or anti-CTLA-4 therapy was allowed, and approximately 36% had some.

Some clones are missing from TCRdb's copy, which holds only in-frame ones; the method was immunoSEQ multiplex PCR. The repertoire consists of 55,000 to 65,000 clones, with about 90% occurring once and the leading ten covering more than 13%. The V gene lost 5 bases and the J gene lost 2 bases, with 11 bases spanning the gap. This CDR3 contains 14 residues. Germline CDR1 reads SGHNT; CDR2 reads YENEEA. Findings and limits, study-wide: No antigen was identified for the clonally expanded peripheral T cells. Clonal expansion from baseline to week 6 occurred in both CD4+ and CD8+ T cells. Low clonal expansion, among the lowest seen, marked partial responders at 0.1-3.0 mg/kg.

This chain uses TRBV11-3 with TRBJ2-3; TRBD1 might be the D (5 bases). The TCR was taken from an adult with an advanced solid tumor such as melanoma, head and neck, liver or kidney cancer. The sample was CD4+ or CD8+ T cells sorted from blood, taken in a trial of the OX40 agonist ivuxolimab. The CDR3 loop reads CASSRGADTDTQYF. In DNA, the CDR3 is TGTGCCAGCAGCAGGGGTGCGGACACAGATACGCAGTATTTT.